This T cell receptor (beta chain) was identified during a study of blood T cell repertoires in COVID-19. About the study: Samples of COVID-19 (acute and convalescent) were obtained from the United States, Italy and Spain.

In the original analysis: How many nucleated cells were present was estimated from reference gene primer amplification. Sequencing was performed with immunoSEQ multiplex PCR; in TCRdb, only in-frame clones are kept and a portion is missing. V and J calls and clone size follow that table, whereas D and trimming were derived from the DNA. The sample yields roughly 440,000 clones, roughly 88% seen once. The V gene end was trimmed by 5 bases and the J gene end by 6 bases; junction bases not matched to a gene: 10. Germline CDR1 reads MNHEY; CDR2 reads SMNVEV (reference sequence). The CDR3 covers 15 residues.

The sequencing input was peripheral blood. This chain connects TRBV27 to TRBJ1-2; 9 bases align to TRBD1. The TCR sequence derives from a woman aged 45-59 years with COVID-19, enrolled during active disease. The CDR3 nucleotides are TGTGCCAGCAGTCAATCTCGGACAGGGGTGGATGGCTACACCTTC. It translates to CASSQSRTGVDGYTF.